The clone carrying this TCR beta chain was observed a single time. This sample was taken from a study of blood T cell repertoires in COVID-19. Germline V gene data show CDR1 as MNHNY and CDR2 as SVGAGI (reference sequence). This CDR3 is built from 15 residues. After removal of 8 bases from V and 4 bases from J, the junction contained 11 bases not matched to a gene. The data were produced by immunoSEQ multiplex PCR, yet TCRdb's version contains in-frame clones alone and is incomplete. The sample has 150,000 or so clones; about 90% are singletons. Material: peripheral blood. The rearrangement links TRBV6-6 to TRBJ2-7; 10 bases match TRBD1. This TCR was recovered from a man at least 80 years old with acute or convalescent COVID-19. The CDR3: CASGSPGQGMYEQYF. The CDR3 coding sequence is TGTGCCAGCGGGTCCCCGGGACAGGGGATGTACGAGCAGTACTTC.